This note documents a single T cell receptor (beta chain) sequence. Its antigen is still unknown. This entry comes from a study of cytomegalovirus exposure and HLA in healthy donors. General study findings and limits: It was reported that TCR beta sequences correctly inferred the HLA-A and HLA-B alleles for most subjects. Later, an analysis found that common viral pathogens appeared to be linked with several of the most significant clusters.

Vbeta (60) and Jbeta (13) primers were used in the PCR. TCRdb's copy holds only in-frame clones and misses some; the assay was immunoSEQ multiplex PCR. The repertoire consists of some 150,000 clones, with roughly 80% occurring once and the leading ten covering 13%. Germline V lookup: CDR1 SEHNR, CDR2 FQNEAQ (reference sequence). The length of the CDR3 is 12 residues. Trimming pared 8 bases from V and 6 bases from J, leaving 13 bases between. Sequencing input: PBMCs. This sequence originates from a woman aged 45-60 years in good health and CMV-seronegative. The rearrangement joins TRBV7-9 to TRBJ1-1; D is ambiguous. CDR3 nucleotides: TGTGCCAGCTTGAGGGATGGGGCTGAAGCTTTCTTT. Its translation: CASLRDGAEAFF.